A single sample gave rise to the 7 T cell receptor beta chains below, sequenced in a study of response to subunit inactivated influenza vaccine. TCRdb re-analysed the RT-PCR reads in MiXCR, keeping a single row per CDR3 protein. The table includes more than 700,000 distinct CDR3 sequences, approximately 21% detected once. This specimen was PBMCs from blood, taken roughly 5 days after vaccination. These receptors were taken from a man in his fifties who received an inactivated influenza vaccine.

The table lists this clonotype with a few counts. The CDR3 reads CASSLGSGGAWTGELFF. The CDR3 region has the DNA TGTGCCAGCAGTTTAGGTAGCGGGGGGGCATGGACCGGGGAGCTGTTTTTT. V usage is TRBV12-3 or TRBV12-4 and J usage is TRBJ2-2; 11 bases line up with TRBD2. The CDR3 runs to 17 residues. The ends lost 1 base at V and 5 bases at J; junction bases unmatched: 6.

CDR3 amino acids: CASSVGPGYNSPLHF. In nucleotides, the CDR3 is TGTGCCAGCAGCGTAGGCCCAGGATATAATTCACCCCTCCACTTT. The chain recombines TRBV9 with TRBJ1-6, with unresolved D. Between the trimmed V and J ends, which lost 0 bases and 4 bases, there was a span of 8 bases. CDR1 SGDLS and CDR2 YYNGEE come from the germline V gene. There are 15 residues in the CDR3.

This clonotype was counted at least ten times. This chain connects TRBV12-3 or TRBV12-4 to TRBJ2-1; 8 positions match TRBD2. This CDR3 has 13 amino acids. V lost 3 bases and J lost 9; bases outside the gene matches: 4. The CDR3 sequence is CASSLGTRGEQFF. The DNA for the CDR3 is TGTGCCAGCAGTTTGGGGACTAGAGGTGAGCAGTTCTTC.

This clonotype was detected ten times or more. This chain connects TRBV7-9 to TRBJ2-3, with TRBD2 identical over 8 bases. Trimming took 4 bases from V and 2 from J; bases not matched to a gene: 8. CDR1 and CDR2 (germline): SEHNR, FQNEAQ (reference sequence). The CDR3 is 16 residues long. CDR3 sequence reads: CASSSASGGPTDTQYF. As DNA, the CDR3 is TGTGCCAGCAGCTCCGCAAGCGGGGGTCCCACAGATACGCAGTATTTT.

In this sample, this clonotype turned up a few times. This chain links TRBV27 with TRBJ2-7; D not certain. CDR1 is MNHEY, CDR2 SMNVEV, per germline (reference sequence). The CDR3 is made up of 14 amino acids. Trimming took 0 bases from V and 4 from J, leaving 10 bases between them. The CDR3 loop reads CASSLSWGTYEQYF. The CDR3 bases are TGTGCCAGCAGTTTATCGTGGGGAACGTACGAGCAGTACTTC.

The CDR3 is CSAGRRDRERSGEQYF. The CDR3 region has the DNA TGCAGTGCTGGAAGACGGGACAGGGAGCGTTCCGGCGAGCAGTACTTC. The chain has TRBV20-1 and TRBJ2-7, with TRBD1 identical over 9 bases. V shed 5 bases, J shed 6 bases, and the junction held 17 bases outside the gene matches. From germline, CDR1 is DFQATT and CDR2 SNEGSKA (reference sequence). The CDR3 totals 16 residues.

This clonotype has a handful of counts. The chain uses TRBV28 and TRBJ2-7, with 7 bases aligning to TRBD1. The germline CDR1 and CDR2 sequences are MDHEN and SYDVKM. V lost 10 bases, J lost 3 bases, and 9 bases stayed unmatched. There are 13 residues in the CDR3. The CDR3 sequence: CAIRQGMGYEQYF. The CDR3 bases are TGTGCCATCCGACAGGGTATGGGCTACGAGCAGTACTTC.